The 20 T cell receptor beta chains presented below share a single source sample, sequenced in a study of identical twins. MiXCR, run by TCRdb on the 5' RACE reads, gives a single entry per CDR3 protein. The profile covers 240,000 or so distinct CDR3 sequences, with approximately 7% appearing a single time and more than 3% taken by the ten largest. Another study also made use of these data, one on yellow fever vaccine responses in identical twins.

The material sequenced was memory (CD45RO+) T cells sorted from blood. These receptors originate from a woman between 18 and 29 years old in good health.

This clonotype was detected many times. The chain links TRBV20-1 to TRBJ1-2; D perhaps matches TRBD1 (5 bases). The CDR3 runs 15 residues. CDR1 is DFQATT and CDR2 is SNEGSKA in the germline V gene (reference sequence). Trimming stripped 0 bases from V and 2 bases from J, with 13 bases between. In nucleotides, the CDR3 is TGCAGTGCTAGAGATCGGGGGACGATGAACTATGGCTACACCTTC. This codes for CSARDRGTMNYGYTF.

This clonotype was seen only a few times. The chain uses TRBV27 and TRBJ2-5; D is undetermined. Germline V gives CDR1 MNHEY, CDR2 SMNVEV (reference sequence). CDR3 size: 13 residues. Trimming took 2 bases from V and 7 from J, leaving 11 bases between them. The CDR3 reads CASSLDGFGTQYF. CDR3 coding DNA: TGTGCCAGCAGTTTAGATGGTTTTGGGACCCAGTACTTC.

This clonotype was recorded many times. V gene TRBV7-3 combines with J gene TRBJ2-1; D is perhaps TRBD1 or TRBD2 (5 bases each). CDR1 is SGHTA and CDR2 is FQGTGA in the germline V gene. The CDR3 runs to 13 residues. V lost 5 bases to trimming and J lost 9 bases, with 14 bases between them. This CDR3 reads CASSPGRGVEQFF. The CDR3 DNA is TGTGCCAGCAGCCCGGGACGGGGCGTTGAGCAGTTCTTC.

In this sample, this clonotype turned up many times. The chain employs TRBV20-1 and TRBJ2-1, with D perhaps matching TRBD1 (6 bases). The CDR3 spans 10 residues. Trimming left V 5 bases short and J 11 bases short, with 10 bases between. CDR1 is DFQATT, CDR2 SNEGSKA, per germline (reference sequence). The CDR3 loop is CSAQGSKQFF. As DNA, the CDR3 is TGCAGTGCTCAGGGGAGCAAGCAGTTCTTC.

This clonotype was found a few times. This chain links TRBV27 with TRBJ2-7; D gene unclear. This CDR3 spans 13 amino acids. The V end was cut by 6 bases, the J end by 11 bases, with 20 bases between. Germline CDR1 is MNHEY and CDR2 is SMNVEV (reference sequence). The CDR3 is CASSTNGSPTKYV. CDR3 nucleotide sequence: TGTGCCAGCAGCACAAACGGCAGCCCGACGAAGTACGTC.

The J gene is TRBJ2-1, the V gene TRBV5-4; D gene uncertain. CDR1 and CDR2 from the germline V gene are SGHNT and YYREEE (reference sequence). The CDR3 is made up of 15 amino acids. V lost 0 bases and J 5 bases, leaving 12 bases between the germline ends. The CDR3 sequence is CASSLAWGTDNEQFF. CDR3 in DNA: TGTGCCAGCAGCTTGGCGTGGGGTACGGACAATGAGCAGTTCTTC.

The chain uses TRBV2 and TRBJ2-1; 10 nucleotides line up with TRBD1. The CDR3 runs 15 residues. Germline CDR1 is SNHLY and CDR2 is FYNNEI. Unmatched junction bases numbered 10, after V lost 7 bases and J lost 7 bases. CDR3 nucleotide sequence: TGTGCCAGCAATCAGGACGGGACAGGGGATAATGAGCAGTTCTTC. The encoded protein is CASNQDGTGDNEQFF.

V usage is TRBV11-2 and J usage is TRBJ2-3; 7 nucleotides agree with TRBD2. The CDR3 totals 18 residues. The trim removed 5 bases at V and 1 base at J, leaving 15 bases unmatched. CDR1 and CDR2 from the germline V gene are SGHAT and FQNNGV. CDR3 nucleotide sequence: TGTGCCAGCAGCCCCCAGCACTCAATAGCGGGCCGCACAGATACGCAGTATTTT. It codes for CASSPQHSIAGRTDTQYF. Full variable domain (missing parts from reference TRBV11-2 and TRBJ2-3): EAGVAQSPRYKIIEKRQSVAFWCNPISGHATLYWYQQILGQGPKLLIQFQNNGVVDDSQLPKDRFSAERLKGVDSTLKIQPAKLEDSAVYLCASSPQHSIAGRTDTQYFGPGTRLTVL.

This clonotype was counted ten times or more. The gene calls are TRBV7-2 and TRBJ1-5; 9 bases line up with TRBD1. CDR3 length: 14 residues. Germline-derived CDR1 and CDR2 are SGHTA and FQGNSA. J was trimmed by 6 bases and V by 2 bases; bases with no gene match: 2. CDR3 DNA: TGTGCCAGCAGCTTACGACAGGGGGGTCAGCCCCAGCATTTT. Protein product: CASSLRQGGQPQHF.

This clonotype has a handful of counts. The CDR3 DNA reads as TGTGCCAGCAGCTTCGGGACTAGCGGGACATATGAGCAGTTCTTC. Amino acids: CASSFGTSGTYEQFF. V usage is TRBV11-2 and J usage is TRBJ2-1, with 13 nucleotides matching TRBD2. J lost 8 bases, V lost 3 bases, and 4 bases had no gene match. The CDR3 runs 15 residues. CDR1 SGHAT and CDR2 FQNNGV come from the germline V gene.

This clonotype was seen only a few times. The chain links TRBV28 to TRBJ1-1, with D uncertain. V gave up 1 base and J gave up 8 bases, with 8 bases separating them. CDR3 size: 12 residues. Germline V gives CDR1 MDHEN, CDR2 SYDVKM. Here the CDR3 reads CASSLYGEEAFF. As DNA, the CDR3 is TGTGCCAGCAGTTTATATGGAGAAGAAGCTTTCTTT.

This clonotype occurred many times. The chain uses TRBV20-1 and TRBJ1-6; D perhaps matches TRBD1 (5 bases). The CDR3 consists of 11 residues. The V gene's germline CDR1 is DFQATT and CDR2 SNEGSKA (reference sequence). Trimming pared 6 bases from V and 8 bases from J, leaving 8 bases between. CDR3 DNA sequence: TGCAGTGCGCAGGGAGATTCACCCCTCCACTTT. Amino acid sequence: CSAQGDSPLHF.

The V call is TRBV28, the J call TRBJ1-2, with 10 bases lining up with TRBD1. The CDR3 is 12 amino acids. The germline gives CDR1 MDHEN, CDR2 SYDVKM. V dropped 8 bases and J dropped 6; count of bases not matched to a gene: 3. CDR3 amino acids: CASWDRGNGYTF. The CDR3 nucleotides are TGTGCCAGCTGGGACAGGGGCAATGGCTACACCTTC.

This clonotype has a handful of counts. This sequence joins TRBV3-1 and TRBJ2-7; no definite D call. V lost 4 bases and J 5 bases, leaving 9 bases between the germline ends. CDR1 LGHDT and CDR2 YNNKEL come from the germline V gene (reference sequence). The CDR3 is 12 residues long. The CDR3 loop is CASSRRVDEQYF. Here the CDR3 DNA reads TGTGCCAGCAGCCGTAGAGTCGACGAGCAGTACTTC.

This clonotype was found a few times. V usage is TRBV3-1 and J usage is TRBJ1-2; D perhaps matches TRBD1 (5 bases). Deletions cut 0 bases from V and 6 bases from J, with 14 bases between. The CDR3 spans 15 residues. CDR1 is LGHDT, CDR2 YNNKEL, per germline (reference sequence). The CDR3 DNA sequence: TGTGCCAGCAGCCAAGAGGGGGTTTCTGTTGATGGCTACACCTTC. Translating it yields CASSQEGVSVDGYTF.

Many counts were recorded for this clonotype. The chain couples TRBV7-9 to TRBJ2-5; no clear D gene. The CDR3 has 12 residues. Germline CDR1 SEHNR, CDR2 FQNEAQ (reference sequence). The V end was cut by 5 bases, the J end by 2 bases, with 6 bases between. CDR3 nucleotides: TGTGCCAGCAGCCGGACGCAAGAGACCCAGTACTTC. It yields the protein CASSRTQETQYF.

This clonotype was recorded at least ten times. The gene calls are TRBV7-9 and TRBJ1-6; D is uncertain. V was cut by 5 bases and J by 12 bases, with 14 bases left in between. The germline V gene has CDR1 SEHNR and CDR2 FQNEAQ (reference sequence). The CDR3 loop spans 13 amino acids. Here the CDR3 reads CASSASSTRPLHF. CDR3 DNA: TGTGCCAGCAGCGCCTCCTCGACTAGACCCCTCCACTTT.

The table lists this clonotype with a few counts. This chain joins TRBV29-1 and TRBJ1-3; D gene uncertain. CDR3 length: 13 amino acids. Deletions cut 3 bases from V and 1 base from J, with 7 bases between. Germline values: CDR1 SQVTM, CDR2 ANQGSEA. CDR3 sequence (DNA): TGCAGCGTTGACGGCCCGTCTGGAAACACCATATATTTT. It yields the protein CSVDGPSGNTIYF.

In this sample, this clonotype turned up many times. This rearrangement joins TRBV12-3 or TRBV12-4 to TRBJ2-1; D possibly matches TRBD1 or TRBD2 (5 bases each). V was shortened by 6 bases and J by 9 bases, with 21 bases between the two germline ends. CDR3 length: 15 residues. CDR3 nucleotides: TGTGCCAGCAGGGAACCGGGACCGAGCAGTTCTGAGCAGTTCTTC. Protein: CASREPGPSSSEQFF.

V and J are TRBV28 and TRBJ2-2; 9 bases agree with TRBD1. V lost 6 bases, J lost 5 bases, and 7 bases stayed unmatched. Germline values: CDR1 MDHEN, CDR2 SYDVKM. The CDR3 spans 15 residues. CDR3 sequence reads: CASRIGTGRTGELFF. The CDR3 DNA is TGTGCCAGCAGAATCGGGACAGGGCGAACCGGGGAGCTGTTTTTT.